Sequencing of this T cell receptor (beta chain) was carried out in a study of ipilimumab plus nivolumab after autologous stem cell transplantation. For the study at large: A median of roughly eight nivolumab and 4 or 5 ipilimumab doses were given.

CDR1 is SGHTA and CDR2 is FQGNSA in the germline V gene. V was shortened by 5 bases and J by 2 bases, with 15 bases between the two germline ends. The length of the CDR3 is 15 residues. Starting 14 to 28 days after autologous transplant, ipilimumab 1 mg/kg was given. The repertoire was sequenced with immunoSEQ multiplex PCR; TCRdb's copy has only in-frame clones and lacks some. Of approximately 40,000 clones in the sample, 85% to 95% were seen once. The sequence derives from a male donor with multiple myeloma. This chain uses TRBV7-2 with TRBJ2-5; tentative D call: TRBD2 (6 bases). The sample consisted of PBMCs, taken in a trial of ipilimumab plus nivolumab as post-transplant consolidation. CDR3 sequence reads: CASSPLQTRQETQYF. The CDR3 nucleotides read TGTGCCAGCAGCCCCCTACAGACTAGGCAAGAGACCCAGTACTTC.